This T cell receptor beta chain was identified during a study of OX40 agonist ivuxolimab in advanced cancers. Study details: Prior anti-PD-1, anti-PD-L1 or anti-CTLA-4 therapy did not bar entry, and about 40% had some.

Study results and limitations: The antigen specificity of the peripheral T cells (those that were expanded) was not determined. With doses of 0.1 to 3.0 mg/kg, CD4+ and CD8+ blood T cells had undergone clonal expansion by week 6.

Germline V lookup: CDR1 MDHEN, CDR2 SYDVKM. This CDR3 is built from 11 residues. Concerning this clone itself: Its antigen is undetermined. A read error may account for a junction end that differs from germline.

Using immunoSEQ multiplex PCR, the repertoire was profiled, and TCRdb retains in-frame clones only, with some absent. The repertoire holds roughly 110,000 clones, with around 93% as singletons. The chain joins TRBV28 to TRBJ1-3; 8 nucleotides line up with TRBD1. Specimen: CD4+ or CD8+ T cells sorted from blood, collected in a trial of the OX40 agonist ivuxolimab. This clonotype was obtained from an adult with an advanced solid tumor such as melanoma, head and neck, liver or kidney cancer. The chain's CDR3 is CASSSWTGWDF. CDR3 DNA: TGTGCCAGCAGTTCCTGGACAGGGTGGGATTTT.